These 22 T cell receptor beta chains share one sample of origin, sequenced in a study of identical twins. One entry per CDR3 protein results from TCRdb running MiXCR on the 5' RACE reads. The sample carries about 210,000 distinct CDR3 sequences, about a tenth recorded once. Sequenced input: memory (CD45RO+) T cells sorted from blood. The receptors derive from a woman under 30 in good health.

The sample holds a few counts of this clonotype. This chain links TRBV6-5 with TRBJ2-7; D uncertain. The CDR3 is 15 residues long. Trimming left V 0 bases short and J 4 bases short, with 13 bases between. Germline loops: CDR1 MNHEY, CDR2 SVGAGI. CDR3 coding DNA: TGTGCCAGCAGTTACTCGTCTGGCAGATCATACGAGCAGTACTTC. Translation gives CASSYSSGRSYEQYF.

In this sample, this clonotype turned up a few times. The chain employs TRBV5-1 and TRBJ2-1; 8 nucleotides agree with TRBD2. The V gene's germline CDR1 is SGHRS and CDR2 YFSETQ. The trim removed 4 bases at V and 5 bases at J, leaving 11 bases unmatched. There are 16 residues in the CDR3. The CDR3 sequence is CASSNGRLASDNEQFF. The CDR3 bases are TGCGCCAGCAGCAATGGTAGACTAGCGTCAGACAATGAGCAGTTCTTC. Using reference TRBV5-1 and TRBJ2-1 for the parts outside the CDR3, the full variable domain is KAGVTQTPRYLIKTRGQQVTLSCSPISGHRSVSWYQQTPGQGLQFLFEYFSETQRNKGNFPGRFSGRQFSNSRSEMNVSTLELGDSALYLCASSNGRLASDNEQFFGPGTRLTVL.

This clonotype was detected only a few times. The V gene is TRBV7-2, the J gene TRBJ2-7; TRBD1 might be the D (6 bases). The germline V gene encodes CDR1 SGHTA and CDR2 FQGNSA. The V end lost 5 bases, the J end lost 4 bases, and 18 bases lay between the germline ends. The CDR3 is 15 residues long. CDR3 sequence (DNA): TGTGCCAGCAGCCTAACGCCTGGGGGCGATTACGAGCAGTACTTC. Its protein is CASSLTPGGDYEQYF.

This clonotype has only a few counts. V usage is TRBV15 and J usage is TRBJ1-1; D gene uncertain. Trimming cost V 6 bases and J 0 bases, with 8 bases left between them. Per the germline V gene, CDR1 is LNHNV and CDR2 is YYDKDF (reference sequence). The CDR3 length is 13 residues. The CDR3 here is CATRDGMNTEAFF. The DNA for the CDR3 is TGTGCCACCAGAGACGGTATGAACACTGAAGCTTTCTTT. Combining the CDR3 with reference TRBV15 and TRBJ1-1 gives the whole variable domain DAMVIQNPRYQVTQFGKPVTLSCSQTLNHNVMYWYQQKSSQAPKLLFHYYDKDFNNEADTPDNFQSRRPNTSFCFLDIRSPGLGDTAMYLCATRDGMNTEAFFGQGTRLTVV.

This chain connects TRBV11-2 to TRBJ2-5; no reliable D call. The CDR3 consists of 14 residues. The germline V gene encodes CDR1 SGHAT and CDR2 FQNNGV. With 5 bases removed from V and 1 base from J, the gap between germline ends came to 11 bases. The CDR3 DNA is TGTGCCAGCAGCCCACAGAGAACCCAAGAGACCCAGTACTTC. The encoded protein is CASSPQRTQETQYF.

This clonotype showed up many times. The genes are TRBV3-1 and TRBJ2-1; unclear D gene. The CDR3 length is 13 residues. V was pared by 1 base and J by 9 bases, with 10 bases between. CDR1 LGHDT and CDR2 YNNKEL come from the germline V gene (reference sequence). The CDR3 protein is CASSQGRIGEQFF. DNA of the CDR3: TGTGCCAGCAGCCAAGGGCGAATCGGTGAGCAGTTCTTC.

Many counts were recorded for this clonotype. The genes are TRBV12-3 or TRBV12-4 and TRBJ2-7; 11 bases align to TRBD2. With 6 bases clipped from V and 3 bases from J, the junction kept 4 bases outside the gene matches. The CDR3 contains 14 residues. The CDR3 region is CASSLTSGGYEQYF. As DNA, the CDR3 is TGTGCCAGCAGCCTAACTAGCGGGGGCTACGAGCAGTACTTC.

The chain employs TRBV24-1 and TRBJ2-3; 7 bases are shared with TRBD1. Germline V gene sequence: CDR1 KGHDR, CDR2 SFDVKD. There are 15 residues in the CDR3. Trimming took 0 bases from V and 1 from J; bases not matched to a gene: 0. CDR3 bases: TGTGCCACCAGTGATTTGCAGGGGGGCACAGATACGCAGTATTTT. It specifies CATSDLQGGTDTQYF.

The genes are TRBV9 and TRBJ1-2, with D uncertain. The CDR3 loop spans 15 amino acids. V lost 1 base to trimming and J lost 7 bases, with 17 bases between them. Germline lookup yields CDR1 SGDLS and CDR2 YYNGEE. Here the CDR3 reads CASSVRQDGLSGYTF. CDR3 DNA sequence: TGTGCCAGCAGCGTAAGGCAGGACGGGCTCTCTGGCTACACCTTC.

The V call is TRBV27, the J call TRBJ2-5, with D perhaps matching TRBD2 (5 bases). The CDR3 covers 15 residues. Germline lookup yields CDR1 MNHEY and CDR2 SMNVEV (reference sequence). V shed 5 bases and J shed 5 bases, with 18 bases lying between them. The CDR3: CASSKRVTPHETQYF. CDR3 DNA sequence: TGTGCCAGCAGTAAGAGGGTGACTCCTCACGAGACCCAGTACTTC.

The chain joins TRBV7-9 to TRBJ2-3; the D gene could be TRBD1 or TRBD2 (6 bases each). Trimming stripped 1 base from V and 0 bases from J, with 14 bases between. Germline V gene sequence: CDR1 SEHNR, CDR2 FQNEAQ (reference sequence). The CDR3 consists of 17 residues. CDR3 sequence: CASSLGARGPSTDTQYF. DNA of the CDR3: TGTGCCAGCAGCTTAGGGGCCCGGGGGCCTAGCACAGATACGCAGTATTTT.

The CDR3 sequence is CASSLVEVGPQHF. CDR3 nucleotides: TGTGCCAGCAGTTTAGTGGAGGTGGGGCCCCAGCATTTT. This chain connects TRBV12-3 or TRBV12-4 to TRBJ1-5; the D is unclear. The CDR3 loop spans 13 amino acids. The germline V and J ends were trimmed by 1 base and 9 bases, with 10 bases remaining between them.

V is TRBV20-1 and J is TRBJ2-3; D perhaps matches TRBD1 (6 bases). Germline assignment: CDR1 DFQATT and CDR2 SNEGSKA (reference sequence). The ends were cut back, 0 bases at V and 4 bases at J, with 11 bases in the middle. The CDR3 has 14 amino acids. CDR3 DNA: TGCAGTGCTAGAGATGGCAGGGGTTCAGATACGCAGTATTTT. It translates to CSARDGRGSDTQYF.

The chain recombines TRBV25-1 with TRBJ2-1; 7 nucleotides match TRBD1. V lost 6 bases and J lost 8; bases outside the gene matches: 4. This CDR3 contains 12 residues. Germline V lookup: CDR1 MGHDK, CDR2 SYGVNS. CDR3 DNA sequence: TGTGCCAGCAGCCACAGGGGAGATGAGCAGTTCTTC. As protein: CASSHRGDEQFF.

This clonotype was seen many times. The chain uses TRBV5-1 and TRBJ2-7, with TRBD1 matching over 11 bases. CDR1 SGHRS and CDR2 YFSETQ come from the germline V gene. With 3 bases clipped from V and 4 bases from J, the junction kept 18 bases outside the gene matches. This CDR3 comprises 19 residues. The CDR3 region has the DNA TGCGCCAGCAGCTCTACCCGAAATAGGGACAGGGGGAAGTCTTACGAGCAGTACTTC. Translation gives CASSSTRNRDRGKSYEQYF.

The sample holds a few counts of this clonotype. The chain employs TRBV11-1 and TRBJ2-5; D is unresolved. From germline, CDR1 is SGHAT and CDR2 FQDESV (reference sequence). Trimming stripped 6 bases from V and 2 bases from J, with 4 bases between. The CDR3 spans 11 residues. In DNA, the CDR3 is TGTGCCAGCAGATTACAAGAGACCCAGTACTTC. Residues: CASRLQETQYF.

Only a few counts were recorded for this clonotype. This rearrangement joins TRBV20-1 to TRBJ2-1; maybe TRBD2 (5 bases). The CDR3 totals 14 residues. Deletions cut 3 bases from V and 0 bases from J, with 9 bases between. From germline, CDR1 is DFQATT and CDR2 SNEGSKA (reference sequence). The CDR3: CSARAAVSYNEQFF. The CDR3 DNA sequence: TGCAGTGCTAGGGCAGCGGTCTCCTACAATGAGCAGTTCTTC.

This clonotype has a count of ten or more. The genes are TRBV15 and TRBJ1-1; D gene ambiguous. The CDR3 has 18 amino acids. The ends were cut back, 0 bases at V and 3 bases at J, with 20 bases in the middle. Germline CDR1 reads LNHNV; CDR2 reads YYDKDF (reference sequence). In DNA, the CDR3 is TGTGCCACCAGCAGAGAGCCCCTCGTTTGGAGGGCAGACACTGAAGCTTTCTTT. It is translated as CATSREPLVWRADTEAFF.

This clonotype was detected only once. The V and J genes are TRBV23-1 and TRBJ1-5; D uncertain. TRBV23-1 qualifies as an ORF whose function is uncertain. The V end lost 0 bases, the J end lost 4 bases, and 10 bases lay between the germline ends. The CDR3 covers 15 residues. As DNA, the CDR3 is TGCGCCAGCAGTCAATCAATAGAGACAAATCAGCCCCAGCATTTT. Protein: CASSQSIETNQPQHF.

The chain uses TRBV10-3 and TRBJ2-1; 9 positions match TRBD2. This CDR3 comprises 16 residues. Germline V gene sequence: CDR1 ENHRY, CDR2 SYGVKD. Trimming cost V 2 bases and J 0 bases; bases outside gene matches: 2. The CDR3 is CAISEQAGGSYNEQFF. CDR3 nucleotides: TGTGCCATCAGTGAGCAAGCGGGAGGCTCCTACAATGAGCAGTTCTTC.

The J gene is TRBJ2-1, the V gene TRBV6-2 or TRBV6-3; a possible D gene is TRBD2 (6 bases). Germline lookup yields CDR1 MNHEY and CDR2 SVGEGT. This CDR3 comprises 15 residues. Trimming took 2 bases from V and 3 from J, leaving 11 bases between them. The CDR3 bases are TGTGCCAGCAGTTACCGTGTTAGCGGCTACAATGAGCAGTTCTTC. Translation: CASSYRVSGYNEQFF.

This clonotype occurred many times. The chain employs TRBV2 and TRBJ2-7; the match to TRBD2 covers 13 bases. The germline V gene has CDR1 SNHLY and CDR2 FYNNEI. The CDR3 is made up of 15 amino acids. The V and J ends lost 5 bases and 3 bases, in that order; junction bases with no gene match: 4. The DNA of the CDR3 is TGTGCCAGCAGTCGGACTAGCGGGAGAGGCTACGAGCAGTACTTC. Residues: CASSRTSGRGYEQYF. The full variable domain, its missing parts supplied by reference TRBV2 and TRBJ2-7, is EPEVTQTPSHQVTQMGQEVILRCVPISNHLYFYWYRQILGQKVEFLVSFYNNEISEKSEIFDDQFSVERPDGSNFTLKIRSTKLEDSAMYFCASSRTSGRGYEQYFGPGTRLTVT.